The T cell receptor (beta chain) described here comes from a study of blood T cell repertoires in COVID-19. The overall study: The United States, Italy and Spain were the sources of the acute and convalescent COVID-19 samples. T cells, B-cell-depleted T cells, or PBMCs supplied cDNA or gDNA.

In the study's own analysis: Amplifying reference gene primers gave estimates of nucleated cell counts. The repertoire was sequenced with immunoSEQ multiplex PCR; TCRdb's copy has only in-frame clones and lacks some. The D gene and trimming were derived from the DNA, and the V and J assignments and clone size from that table. The sample holds about 190,000 clones; about four fifths are singletons and the top ten take 5.5% to 8.5%. Germline lookup yields CDR1 MGHRA and CDR2 YSYEKL. Unmatched junction bases numbered 8, after V lost 1 base and J lost 12 bases. CDR3 length equals 14 residues. The receptor comes from a man between 60 and 75 years old with acute or convalescent COVID-19. The rearrangement joins TRBV4-1 to TRBJ1-2; 10 bases line up with TRBD1. The sequenced sample was peripheral blood. The CDR3: CASSQVGGTGVDTF. The CDR3, as DNA: TGCGCCAGCAGCCAAGTAGGCGGGACAGGGGTCGACACCTTC.